The text below deals with one TCR beta chain. Measured with immunoSEQ multiplex PCR; TCRdb has only the in-frame clones, and not every one. The sample contains 130,000 to 150,000 clones, approximately 80% of which appear only once. This entry belongs to a study of blood T cell repertoires in COVID-19. The sequencing input was peripheral blood. This TCR derives from a woman aged 35 to 49 with active or convalescent COVID-19.

The DNA of the CDR3 is TGTGCCAGCAGCTCAGCCTGGGACCCGGGGGATTCACCCCTCCACTTT. Protein product: CASSSAWDPGDSPLHF. The rearrangement joins TRBV5-4 to TRBJ1-6; tentatively, D is TRBD1 (5 bases). V was clipped by 3 bases and J by 8 bases, with 18 bases between them. The CDR3 has 16 residues. Germline V gene lookup returns CDR1 SGHNT and CDR2 YYREEE (reference sequence).